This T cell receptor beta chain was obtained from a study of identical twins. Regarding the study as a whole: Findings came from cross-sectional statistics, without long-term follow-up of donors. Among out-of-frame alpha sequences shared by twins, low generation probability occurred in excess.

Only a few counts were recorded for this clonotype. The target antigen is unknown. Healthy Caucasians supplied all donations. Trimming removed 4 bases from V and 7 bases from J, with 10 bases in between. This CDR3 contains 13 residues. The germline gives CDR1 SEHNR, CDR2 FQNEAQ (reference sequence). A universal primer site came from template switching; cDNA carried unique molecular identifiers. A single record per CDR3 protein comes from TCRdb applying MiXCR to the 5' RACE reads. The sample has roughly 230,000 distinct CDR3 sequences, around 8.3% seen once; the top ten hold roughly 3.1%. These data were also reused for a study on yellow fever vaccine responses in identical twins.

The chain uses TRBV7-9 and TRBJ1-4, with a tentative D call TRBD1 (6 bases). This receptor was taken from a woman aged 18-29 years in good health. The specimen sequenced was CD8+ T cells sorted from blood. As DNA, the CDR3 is TGTGCCAGCAGCTCCCAACAGGGTGAAAAACTGTTTTTT. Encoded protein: CASSSQQGEKLFF.